This is a list of T cell receptor beta chains from one sample in a study of cytomegalovirus exposure and HLA in healthy donors. Profiled with immunoSEQ multiplex PCR; TCRdb holds only in-frame clones, not every one. There are fewer than 200,000 clones in the sample; around 69% occur only once, and around 1.5% lies in the top ten. Material for sequencing was PBMCs. These receptors all stem from a man aged 55 to 70 in good health and CMV-seronegative. The CDR3 runs from the conserved cysteine through the conserved F or W. A D gene is named only where the DNA matches it firmly. Size values are once, few and many counts, or a class for expanded clones, and some rows have none.

DNA: TGTGCCAGCAGTTACTCGGCGGGGGTGGAGGAGACCCAGTACTTC
CDR3: CASSYSAGVEETQYF
D: TRBD2
V: TRBV6-5
size: NA
J: TRBJ2-5

DNA: TGTGCCAGCAGCCCAGTGGCAGGGAGGGAGCAGTACTTC
CDR3: CASSPVAGREQYF
D: TRBD2
V: TRBV7-9
size: NA
J: TRBJ2-5

DNA: TGTGCCAGCAGCTGGCGGGGGAGCGGGAGGTCCGTTGATGAGCAGTTCTTC
CDR3: CASSWRGSGRSVDEQFF
D: TRBD2
V: TRBV7-9
size: NA
J: TRBJ2-1

DNA: TGTGCCAGAAGCTTGGGGCTAGCGGGGGCCGCGAACACCGGGGAGCTGTTTTTT
CDR3: CARSLGLAGAANTGELFF
D: TRBD2
V: TRBV5-3
size: NA
J: TRBJ2-2

DNA: TGTGCCAGCAGTTCTGACCCCCTCCTACGCGGCTACGAGCAGTACTTC
CDR3: CASSSDPLLRGYEQYF
D: NA
V: TRBV28
size: NA
J: TRBJ2-7

DNA: TGTGCCAGCAGCTTAGACAGGGACGTCAATCAGCCCCAGCATTTT
CDR3: CASSLDRDVNQPQHF
D: NA
V: TRBV7-2
size: few
J: TRBJ1-5

DNA: TGCGCCAGCAGCTTGGCTCCGACTAGCGGGTCAGATACGCAGTATTTT
CDR3: CASSLAPTSGSDTQYF
D: TRBD2
V: TRBV5-1
size: NA
J: TRBJ2-3

DNA: TGCGCCAGCAGCTCGACAGGGGCGGACACCGGGGAGCTGTTTTTT
CDR3: CASSSTGADTGELFF
D: TRBD1
V: TRBV5-1
size: NA
J: TRBJ2-2

DNA: TGCGCCAGCAGCGCGGGGGTTTCTGGAAACACCATATATTTT
CDR3: CASSAGVSGNTIYF
D: NA
V: TRBV5-1
size: NA
J: TRBJ1-3

DNA: TGTTCCTGTCAGAGGCAGGGGGGAACAGATACGCAGTATTTT
CDR3: CSCQRQGGTDTQYF
D: NA
V: TRBV7-9
size: few
J: TRBJ2-3

DNA: TGTGCCAGCAGCTTAGACGGGGGAGACTATGGCTACACCTTC
CDR3: CASSLDGGDYGYTF
D: NA
V: TRBV7-2
size: NA
J: TRBJ1-2

DNA: TGTGCCAGCAGCGTAGCCAGCAGGGCTAGCACAGATACGCAGTATTTT
CDR3: CASSVASRASTDTQYF
D: NA
V: TRBV9
size: NA
J: TRBJ2-3

DNA: TGCAGTGACGCCGGCTATGGCTACACCTTC
CDR3: CSDAGYGYTF
D: NA
V: TRBV20-1
size: NA
J: TRBJ1-2

DNA: TGTGCCAGCAGCTTAACAGGGCTGACTGAAGCTTTCTTT
CDR3: CASSLTGLTEAFF
D: NA
V: TRBV11-2
size: NA
J: TRBJ1-1

DNA: TGTGCCAGCAGCTTGTTCCTTGAGCAGTTCTTC
CDR3: CASSLFLEQFF
D: NA
V: TRBV7-2
size: NA
J: TRBJ2-1

DNA: TGCGCCAGCAGCTTGGGACTAGCGGGAGGGAACACCGGGGAGCTGTTTTTT
CDR3: CASSLGLAGGNTGELFF
D: TRBD2
V: TRBV5-1
size: NA
J: TRBJ2-2

DNA: TGTGCCAGCAGCACCGCAGGGGATACTAATGAAAAACTGTTTTTT
CDR3: CASSTAGDTNEKLFF
D: NA
V: TRBV9
size: NA
J: TRBJ1-4

DNA: TGTGCCAGCAGCTTAAGTTTGAGGGGCTACACCTTC
CDR3: CASSLSLRGYTF
D: NA
V: TRBV5-6
size: NA
J: TRBJ1-2

DNA: TGCGCCAGCAGCCGGGACCCGGGTGGTAGCGGGATCTCCTACGAGCAGTACTTC
CDR3: CASSRDPGGSGISYEQYF
D: TRBD2
V: TRBV4-1
size: NA
J: TRBJ2-7

DNA: TGTGCCAGCAGTGCGGGACTAGCGGGAGTCTCGTGGGAGACCCAGTACTTC
CDR3: CASSAGLAGVSWETQYF
D: TRBD2
V: TRBV27
size: NA
J: TRBJ2-5

DNA: TGTGCCAGCAGTGATCGGCTAGCGGGGCTAGAGACCCAGTACTTC
CDR3: CASSDRLAGLETQYF
D: TRBD2
V: TRBV2
size: NA
J: TRBJ2-5

DNA: TGTGCCAGCAGTTGGGAGGGGATTTACAATGAGCAGTTCTTC
CDR3: CASSWEGIYNEQFF
D: TRBD2
V: TRBV27
size: NA
J: TRBJ2-1

DNA: TGTGCCAGCGCCGTGGGGGCGAGTACAGATACGCAGTATTTT
CDR3: CASAVGASTDTQYF
D: NA
V: TRBV9
size: NA
J: TRBJ2-3

DNA: TGTGCCAGCGGCTACAGGGGGACAGATACGCAGTATTTT
CDR3: CASGYRGTDTQYF
D: TRBD1
V: TRBV5-4
size: NA
J: TRBJ2-3

DNA: TGTGCCAGCAGCTCGAATAGAGAGACCCAGTACTTC
CDR3: CASSSNRETQYF
D: NA
V: TRBV5-4
size: NA
J: TRBJ2-5

DNA: TGTGCCAGCAGCCAGGGACAGAACATTTACGAGCAGTACTTC
CDR3: CASSQGQNIYEQYF
D: NA
V: TRBV21-1
size: NA
J: TRBJ2-7

DNA: TGTGCCAGCAGCCTCTGGGGGGGAGACTATGGCTACACCTTC
CDR3: CASSLWGGDYGYTF
D: NA
V: TRBV5-4
size: few
J: TRBJ1-2

DNA: TGCGCCAGCTCCGGGGGAGACTTCTACGGCTACACCTTC
CDR3: CASSGGDFYGYTF
D: NA
V: TRBV5-1
size: NA
J: TRBJ1-2

DNA: TGCGCCAGCAGATCGGGACTAGCGGAACCAGATACGCAGTATTTT
CDR3: CASRSGLAEPDTQYF
D: TRBD2
V: TRBV5-1
size: NA
J: TRBJ2-3

DNA: TGCGCCAGCAGCCAAGTCCCTATCGGGAGGCAGACCTACGAGCAGTACTTC
CDR3: CASSQVPIGRQTYEQYF
D: TRBD2
V: TRBV4-3
size: few
J: TRBJ2-7

DNA: TGCGCCAGCAGCTTAACGAGGCCTAGCTCGGGGGATGAGCAGTTCTTC
CDR3: CASSLTRPSSGDEQFF
D: NA
V: TRBV5-1
size: NA
J: TRBJ2-1

DNA: TGCGCCAGCAGTGAGGGAGGACAGTTCAAAAACATTCAGTACTTC
CDR3: CASSEGGQFKNIQYF
D: NA
V: TRBV10-1
size: NA
J: TRBJ2-4

DNA: TGTGCCAGCAGCTTAGCGAGGGTGTCCTACAATGAGCAGTTCTTC
CDR3: CASSLARVSYNEQFF
D: NA
V: TRBV7-2
size: NA
J: TRBJ2-1

DNA: TGCGCCAGCAGCAACGACAGGAACTCTGGGGCCAACGTCCTGACTTTC
CDR3: CASSNDRNSGANVLTF
D: NA
V: TRBV5-1
size: NA
J: TRBJ2-6

DNA: TGCGCCAGCAGCTTGGGGAATAGCGGGAGATCCCAAGAGACCCAGTACTTC
CDR3: CASSLGNSGRSQETQYF
D: TRBD2
V: TRBV5-1
size: NA
J: TRBJ2-5

DNA: TGTGCCTCATCATTGGGTGGGGGGGACACCGGGGAGCTGTTTTTT
CDR3: CASSLGGGDTGELFF
D: TRBD2
V: TRBV10-3
size: NA
J: TRBJ2-2

DNA: TGTGCCAGCAGCCGACAGGGAATTAATGAAAAACTGTTTTTT
CDR3: CASSRQGINEKLFF
D: TRBD1
V: TRBV9
size: few
J: TRBJ1-4

DNA: TGCAGCGGGGGGGGGAACACTGAAGCTTTCTTT
CDR3: CSGGGNTEAFF
D: NA
V: TRBV29-1
size: NA
J: TRBJ1-1

DNA: TGTGCCAGCAGGACAGTTAGCAATCAGCCCCAGCATTTT
CDR3: CASRTVSNQPQHF
D: NA
V: TRBV2
size: NA
J: TRBJ1-5

DNA: TGCGCCAGCAGCTTGGCCTTACTGCCTCAAGAGACCCAGTACTTC
CDR3: CASSLALLPQETQYF
D: NA
V: TRBV5-1
size: NA
J: TRBJ2-5

DNA: TGTGCCAGCTCACCAAGCCTCGGGGAGGGGGGCATGAATGAGCAGTTCTTC
CDR3: CASSPSLGEGGMNEQFF
D: NA
V: TRBV18
size: NA
J: TRBJ2-1

DNA: TGTGCCAGCAGCGAGGTCCGCAATTCACCCCTCCACTTT
CDR3: CASSEVRNSPLHF
D: NA
V: TRBV11-3
size: once
J: TRBJ1-6

DNA: TGTGCCAGCAGCTTATATTCGAGTTACAATGAGCAGTTCTTC
CDR3: CASSLYSSYNEQFF
D: NA
V: TRBV7-2
size: NA
J: TRBJ2-1

DNA: TGTGCCAGCACCACGACAGCGAGCAATCAGCCCCAGCATTTT
CDR3: CASTTTASNQPQHF
D: NA
V: TRBV28
size: few
J: TRBJ1-5

DNA: TGTGCCAGCAGCTTACCCTCGGGACAGGGTTGGAATCAGCCCCAGCATTTT
CDR3: CASSLPSGQGWNQPQHF
D: TRBD1
V: TRBV7-2
size: NA
J: TRBJ1-5

DNA: TGTGCCAGCAGCAGAGAACAGAATAGCAATCAGCCCCAGCATTTT
CDR3: CASSREQNSNQPQHF
D: NA
V: TRBV4-2
size: NA
J: TRBJ1-5

DNA: TGTGCCAGCAGCTTGTCGGGGAGAATGGGCACAGATACGCAGTATTTT
CDR3: CASSLSGRMGTDTQYF
D: NA
V: TRBV5-4
size: NA
J: TRBJ2-3

DNA: TGTGCCAGCAGTTACTCCACTTCAGGGTTCGCCGGGGAGCTGTTTTTT
CDR3: CASSYSTSGFAGELFF
D: NA
V: TRBV6-5
size: NA
J: TRBJ2-2

DNA: TGTGCCAGCGCCCTTGGGACAGTTGAAGCTTTCTTT
CDR3: CASALGTVEAFF
D: TRBD1
V: TRBV28
size: NA
J: TRBJ1-1

DNA: TGCGCCAGCAGCCCACAGAGCTCTGGAAACACCATATATTTT
CDR3: CASSPQSSGNTIYF
D: NA
V: TRBV5-1
size: few
J: TRBJ1-3

DNA: TGTGCCAGTAGTATAACAGGGAGCTCCTACAATGAGCAGTTCTTC
CDR3: CASSITGSSYNEQFF
D: NA
V: TRBV19
size: NA
J: TRBJ2-1

DNA: TGCGCCAGCAGCCAAGATTTCGACGGGGATAATTCACCCCTCCACTTT
CDR3: CASSQDFDGDNSPLHF
D: NA
V: TRBV4-3
size: NA
J: TRBJ1-6

DNA: TGTGCCAGCAAAATACAGGGTGGAGAGACCCAGTACTTC
CDR3: CASKIQGGETQYF
D: NA
V: TRBV6-5
size: NA
J: TRBJ2-5

DNA: TGTGCCAGCCAATATACTAGCGGGGCGTCCCGGGAGACCCAGTACTTC
CDR3: CASQYTSGASRETQYF
D: TRBD2
V: TRBV7-6
size: NA
J: TRBJ2-5

DNA: TGTGCCAGTAGCCTGACAGGGTTAGACGGCACAGATACGCAGTATTTT
CDR3: CASSLTGLDGTDTQYF
D: TRBD1
V: TRBV19
size: few
J: TRBJ2-3